This passage covers 2 T cell receptor beta chains from one sample sequenced in a study of cytomegalovirus exposure and HLA in healthy donors (dated by TCRdb to the late 2010s). The receptor library was made with the immunoSEQ multiplex PCR assay. For the multiplex PCR, a mixture combining 60 forward primers for TCR Vbeta segments and 13 reverse primers for TCR Jbeta segments was used. TCRdb limited this immuneACCESS table to in-frame rearrangements with V and J called. A share of clones is missing; checked studies link under half to unresolved V genes, and the rest is unexplained. The sample has roughly 100,000 clones on record, just over 75% of them singletons. The ten largest clonotypes hold around 8.2% of the sample. Sequenced sample: PBMCs. The receptor source for this set is a man aged 40-49 years in good health and CMV-seropositive.

This chain links TRBV5-1 with TRBJ2-2; weak D call: TRBD1 (6 bases). The germline V gene has CDR1 SGHRS and CDR2 YFSETQ. The CDR3 consists of 14 residues. The V and J ends lost 0 bases and 3 bases respectively, with 6 bases between them. CDR3: CASSLAGDTGELFF. CDR3 in DNA: TGCGCCAGCAGCTTGGCAGGGGACACCGGGGAGCTGTTTTTT.

J is TRBJ1-1 and V is TRBV14; 11 bases are shared with TRBD1. Germline-derived CDR1 and CDR2 are SGHDN and FVKESK. The V segment lost 1 base and the J segment 7 bases; nucleotides outside the gene matches: 8. The CDR3 extends over 16 amino acids. The CDR3 loop reads CASSQGTGGFGIEAFF. CDR3 sequence (DNA): TGTGCCAGCAGCCAAGGGACAGGGGGCTTTGGTATTGAAGCTTTCTTT. Variable domain in full (rest from reference TRBV14 and TRBJ1-1): EAGVTQFPSHSVIEKGQTVTLRCDPISGHDNLYWYRRVMGKEIKFLLHFVKESKQDESGMPNNRFLAERTGGTYSTLKVQPAELEDSGVYFCASSQGTGGFGIEAFFGQGTRLTVV.